This T cell receptor (beta chain) appears in the sequencing data of a study of blood T cell repertoires in COVID-19. About the research overall: The samples span acute and convalescent COVID-19 from the United States, Italy and Spain.

The CDR3 spans 14 residues. V gave up 5 bases and J gave up 9 bases, with 17 bases separating them. The germline gives CDR1 SEHNR, CDR2 FQNEAQ (reference sequence). As originally analysed: Nucleated cell number was recorded as an estimate derived from reference gene primer amplification. Some clones are missing from TCRdb's copy, which holds only in-frame ones; the method was immunoSEQ multiplex PCR. V and J calls plus clone size are reproduced from that table; the DNA served to infer D and trimming. In the table there are 200,000 to 250,000 clones, about four fifths of which are singletons. The sample comprised PBMCs or T cells enriched from blood (not recorded which). This clonotype originated in a woman in her thirties or forties who had recovered from COVID-19. This chain links TRBV7-9 with TRBJ2-1; perhaps TRBD2 as D (5 bases). The CDR3 bases are TGTGCCAGCAGCATAGACCGGGGTGTGCGTGAGCAGTTCTTC. This sequence encodes CASSIDRGVREQFF. Variable domain in full (rest from reference TRBV7-9 and TRBJ2-1): DTGVSQNPRHKITKRGQNVTFRCDPISEHNRLYWYRQTLGQGPEFLTYFQNEAQLEKSRLLSDRFSAERPKGSFSTLEIQRTEQGDSAMYLCASSIDRGVREQFFGPGTRLTVL.